This T cell receptor beta chain was profiled in a study of T-cell memory formation after mild COVID-19. This clonotype has a handful of counts. TCRdb reprocessed the 5' RACE reads with MiXCR, giving one entry per CDR3 protein. The data contain about 410,000 distinct CDR3 sequences, less than 25% of them singletons. Germline CDR1 and CDR2: DFQATT and SNEGSKA (reference sequence). V shed 1 base, J shed 4 bases, and the junction held 8 bases outside the gene matches. The CDR3 consists of 15 residues. The receptor was derived from an adult woman who had mild COVID-19 (a few samples of this study predate the infection). Cell type and time point are not known. Sequenced: PBMCs or a T cell subset sorted from them (not recorded which). The chain is built from TRBV20-1 and TRBJ2-3; 7 bases fit TRBD2. The CDR3 DNA sequence: TGCAGTGCTAGAGGGGGGGGAGGGCCCCCAGATACGCAGTATTTT. Protein sequence: CSARGGGGPPDTQYF.